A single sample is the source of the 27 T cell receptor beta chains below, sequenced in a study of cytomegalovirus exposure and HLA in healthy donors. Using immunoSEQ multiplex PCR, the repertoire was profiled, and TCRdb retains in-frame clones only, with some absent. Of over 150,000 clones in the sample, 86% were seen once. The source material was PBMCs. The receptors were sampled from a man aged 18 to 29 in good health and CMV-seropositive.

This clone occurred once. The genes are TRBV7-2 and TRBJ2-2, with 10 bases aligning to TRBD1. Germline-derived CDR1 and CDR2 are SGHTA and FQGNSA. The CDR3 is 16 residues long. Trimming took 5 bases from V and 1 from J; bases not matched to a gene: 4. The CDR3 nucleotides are TGTGCCAGCAGCCAGACAGGGGGCGGGAACACCGGGGAGCTGTTTTTT. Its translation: CASSQTGGGNTGELFF.

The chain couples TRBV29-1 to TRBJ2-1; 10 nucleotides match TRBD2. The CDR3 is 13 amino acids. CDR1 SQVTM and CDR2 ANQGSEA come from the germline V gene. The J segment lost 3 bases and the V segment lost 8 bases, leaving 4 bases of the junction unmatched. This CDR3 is CSISSGGYNEQFF. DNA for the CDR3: TGCAGCATATCTAGCGGGGGCTACAATGAGCAGTTCTTC.

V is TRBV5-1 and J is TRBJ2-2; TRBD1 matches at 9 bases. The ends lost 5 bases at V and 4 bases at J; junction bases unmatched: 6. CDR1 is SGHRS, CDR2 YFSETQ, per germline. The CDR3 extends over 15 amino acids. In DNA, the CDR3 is TGCGCCAGCAGGCCGGGACAGGGTATCACCGGGGAGCTGTTTTTT. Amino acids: CASRPGQGITGELFF.

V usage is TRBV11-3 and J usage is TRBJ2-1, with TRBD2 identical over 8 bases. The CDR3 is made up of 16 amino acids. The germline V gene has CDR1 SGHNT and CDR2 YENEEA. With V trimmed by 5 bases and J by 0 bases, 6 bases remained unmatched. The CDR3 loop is CASSPSAGVSYNEQFF. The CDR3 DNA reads TGTGCCAGCAGCCCATCAGCGGGAGTCTCCTACAATGAGCAGTTCTTC.

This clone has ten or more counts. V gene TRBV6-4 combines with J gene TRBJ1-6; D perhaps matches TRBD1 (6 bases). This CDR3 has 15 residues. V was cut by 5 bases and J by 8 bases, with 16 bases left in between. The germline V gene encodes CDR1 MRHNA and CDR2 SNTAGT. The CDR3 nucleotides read TGTGCCAGCAGTTCCTCACAGGGCCGGGATTCACCCCTCCACTTT. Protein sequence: CASSSSQGRDSPLHF.

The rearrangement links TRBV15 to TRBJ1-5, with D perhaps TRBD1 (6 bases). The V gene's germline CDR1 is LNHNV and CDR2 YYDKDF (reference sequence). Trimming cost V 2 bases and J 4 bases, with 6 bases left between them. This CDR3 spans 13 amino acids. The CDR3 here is CATSRTGNQPQHF. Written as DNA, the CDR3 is TGTGCCACCAGCAGAACAGGGAATCAGCCCCAGCATTTT.

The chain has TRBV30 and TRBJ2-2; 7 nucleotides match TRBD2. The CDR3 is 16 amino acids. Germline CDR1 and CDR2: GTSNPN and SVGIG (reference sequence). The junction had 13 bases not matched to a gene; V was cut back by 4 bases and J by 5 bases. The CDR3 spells CAWKGITGGLTGELFF. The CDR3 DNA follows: TGTGCCTGGAAGGGTATTACGGGAGGTTTGACCGGGGAGCTGTTTTTT.

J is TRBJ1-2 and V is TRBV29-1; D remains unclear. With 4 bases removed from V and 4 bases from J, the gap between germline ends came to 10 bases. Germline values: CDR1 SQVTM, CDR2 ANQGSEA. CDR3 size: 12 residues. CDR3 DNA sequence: TGCAGCGTTGTAACAAACCTCTATGGCTACACCTTC. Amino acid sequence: CSVVTNLYGYTF.

The CDR3 loop reads CASSIGTGEQYF. The CDR3, as DNA: TGCGCCAGCAGCATCGGGACTGGCGAGCAGTACTTC. The genes are TRBV4-3 and TRBJ2-7; perhaps TRBD2 as D (6 bases). The V gene lost 5 bases and the J gene lost 6 bases, with 11 bases spanning the gap. CDR3 length: 12 amino acids. Germline values: CDR1 LGHNA, CDR2 YSLEER.

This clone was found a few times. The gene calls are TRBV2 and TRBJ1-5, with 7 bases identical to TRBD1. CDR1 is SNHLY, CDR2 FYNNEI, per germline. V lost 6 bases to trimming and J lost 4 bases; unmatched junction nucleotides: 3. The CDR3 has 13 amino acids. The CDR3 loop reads CASRGTDNQPQHF. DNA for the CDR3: TGTGCCAGCAGAGGGACAGATAATCAGCCCCAGCATTTT.

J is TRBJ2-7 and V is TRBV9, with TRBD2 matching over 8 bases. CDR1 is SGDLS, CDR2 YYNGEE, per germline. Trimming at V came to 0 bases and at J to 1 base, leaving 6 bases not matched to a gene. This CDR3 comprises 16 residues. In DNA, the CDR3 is TGTGCCAGCAGCGTAGGAGGTAGCGGGGCGTCCTACGAGCAGTACTTC. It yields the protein CASSVGGSGASYEQYF.

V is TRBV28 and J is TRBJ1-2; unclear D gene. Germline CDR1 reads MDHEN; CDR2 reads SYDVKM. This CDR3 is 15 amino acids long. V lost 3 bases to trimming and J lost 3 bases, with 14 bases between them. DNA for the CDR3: TGTGCCAGCAGTTTGGCAGGCCAGCTCGACTATGGCTACACCTTC. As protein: CASSLAGQLDYGYTF.

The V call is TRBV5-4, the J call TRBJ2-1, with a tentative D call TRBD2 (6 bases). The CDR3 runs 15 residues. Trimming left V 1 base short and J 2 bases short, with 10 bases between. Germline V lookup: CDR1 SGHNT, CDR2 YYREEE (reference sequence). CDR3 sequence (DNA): TGTGCCAGCAGCTTGAGGACGGGGGCCTACAATGAGCAGTTCTTC. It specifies CASSLRTGAYNEQFF.

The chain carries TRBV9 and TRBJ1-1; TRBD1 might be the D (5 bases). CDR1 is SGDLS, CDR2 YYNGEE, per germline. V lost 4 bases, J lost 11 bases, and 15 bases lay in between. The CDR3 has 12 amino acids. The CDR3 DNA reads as TGTGCCAGCAGCTTAGACGGCAGGGTTGCTTTCTTT. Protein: CASSLDGRVAFF.

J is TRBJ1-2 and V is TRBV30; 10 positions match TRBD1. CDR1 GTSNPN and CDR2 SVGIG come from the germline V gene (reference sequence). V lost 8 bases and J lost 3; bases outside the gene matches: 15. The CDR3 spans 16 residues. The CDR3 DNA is TGTGCCAGACTCCCGGGACAGGGGTTTTTTGACTATGGCTACACCTTC. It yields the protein CARLPGQGFFDYGYTF.

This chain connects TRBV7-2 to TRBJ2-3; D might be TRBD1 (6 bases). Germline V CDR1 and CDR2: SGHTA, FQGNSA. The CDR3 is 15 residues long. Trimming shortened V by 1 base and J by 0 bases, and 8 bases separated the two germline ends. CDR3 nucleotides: TGTGCCAGCAGCTTAGGGCAGGGGAGCACAGATACGCAGTATTTT. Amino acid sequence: CASSLGQGSTDTQYF.

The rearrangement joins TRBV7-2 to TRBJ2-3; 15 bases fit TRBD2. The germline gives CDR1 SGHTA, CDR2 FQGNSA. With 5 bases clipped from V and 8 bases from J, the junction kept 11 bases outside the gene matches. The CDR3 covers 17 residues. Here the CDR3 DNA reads TGTGCCAGCAGCCCCCCTGGACTAGCGGGAGGGCAAGGTACGCAGTATTTT. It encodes CASSPPGLAGGQGTQYF.

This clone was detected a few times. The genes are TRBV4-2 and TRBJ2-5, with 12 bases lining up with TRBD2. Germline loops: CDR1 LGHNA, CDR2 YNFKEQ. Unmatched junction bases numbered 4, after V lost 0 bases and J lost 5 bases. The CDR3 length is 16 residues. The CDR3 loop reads CASSQEGLAGGETQYF. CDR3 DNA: TGTGCCAGCAGCCAAGAGGGCCTAGCGGGAGGGGAGACCCAGTACTTC.

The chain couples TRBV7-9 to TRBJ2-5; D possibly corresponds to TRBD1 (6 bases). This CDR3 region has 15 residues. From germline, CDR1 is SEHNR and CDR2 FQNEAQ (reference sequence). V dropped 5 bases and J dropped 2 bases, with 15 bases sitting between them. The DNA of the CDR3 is TGTGCCAGCAGCAGCCCGGGTCAGGGGCAAGAGACCCAGTACTTC. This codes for CASSSPGQGQETQYF.

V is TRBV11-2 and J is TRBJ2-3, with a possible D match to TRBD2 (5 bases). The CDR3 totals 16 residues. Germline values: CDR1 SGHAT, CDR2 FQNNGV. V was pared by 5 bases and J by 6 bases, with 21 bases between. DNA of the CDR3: TGTGCCAGCAGCCATATTCAGCAGTCGGGGATCGATACGCAGTATTTT. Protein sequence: CASSHIQQSGIDTQYF.

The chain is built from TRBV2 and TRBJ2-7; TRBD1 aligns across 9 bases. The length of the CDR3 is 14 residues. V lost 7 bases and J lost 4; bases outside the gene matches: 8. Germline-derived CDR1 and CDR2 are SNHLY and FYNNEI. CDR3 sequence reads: CASITGTGRYEQYF. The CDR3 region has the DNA TGTGCCAGCATTACCGGGACAGGGCGGTACGAGCAGTACTTC.

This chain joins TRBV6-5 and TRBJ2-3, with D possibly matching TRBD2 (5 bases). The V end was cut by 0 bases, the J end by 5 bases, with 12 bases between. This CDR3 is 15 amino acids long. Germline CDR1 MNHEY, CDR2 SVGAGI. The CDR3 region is CASSYSGNRGDTQYF. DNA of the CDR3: TGTGCCAGCAGTTACTCGGGAAATCGGGGAGATACGCAGTATTTT.

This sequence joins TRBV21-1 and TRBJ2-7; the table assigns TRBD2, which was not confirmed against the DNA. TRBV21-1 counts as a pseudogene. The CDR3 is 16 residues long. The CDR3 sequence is CASSKGLRIPTYEQYF. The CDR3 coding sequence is TGTGCCAGCAGCAAAGGGTTGAGGATCCCCACCTACGAGCAGTACTTC.

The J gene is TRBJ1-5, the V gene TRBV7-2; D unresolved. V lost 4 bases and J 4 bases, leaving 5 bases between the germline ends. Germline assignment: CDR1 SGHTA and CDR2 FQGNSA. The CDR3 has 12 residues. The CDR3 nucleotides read TGTGCCAGCAGCTCGTATAATCAGCCCCAGCATTTT. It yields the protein CASSSYNQPQHF.

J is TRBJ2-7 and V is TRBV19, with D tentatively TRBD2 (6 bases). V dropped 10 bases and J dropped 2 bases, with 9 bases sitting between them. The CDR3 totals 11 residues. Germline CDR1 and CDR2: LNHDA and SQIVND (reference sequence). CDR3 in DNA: TGTGCCACCGGGACTCCCTACGAGCAGTACTTC. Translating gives CATGTPYEQYF.

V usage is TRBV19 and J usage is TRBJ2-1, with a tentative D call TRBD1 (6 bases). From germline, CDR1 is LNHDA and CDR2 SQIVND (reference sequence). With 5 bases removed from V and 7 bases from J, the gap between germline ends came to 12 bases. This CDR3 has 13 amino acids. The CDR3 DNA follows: TGTGCCAGTAGTGCCAGGGGTGGGAATGAGCAGTTCTTC. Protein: CASSARGGNEQFF.

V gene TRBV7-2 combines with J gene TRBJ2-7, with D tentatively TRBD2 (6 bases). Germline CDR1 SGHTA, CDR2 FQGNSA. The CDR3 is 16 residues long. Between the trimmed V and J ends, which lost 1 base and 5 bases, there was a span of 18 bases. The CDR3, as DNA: TGTGCCAGCAGCTTAGGCTTTGGCGGGAATTTCCACGAGCAGTACTTC. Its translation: CASSLGFGGNFHEQYF.